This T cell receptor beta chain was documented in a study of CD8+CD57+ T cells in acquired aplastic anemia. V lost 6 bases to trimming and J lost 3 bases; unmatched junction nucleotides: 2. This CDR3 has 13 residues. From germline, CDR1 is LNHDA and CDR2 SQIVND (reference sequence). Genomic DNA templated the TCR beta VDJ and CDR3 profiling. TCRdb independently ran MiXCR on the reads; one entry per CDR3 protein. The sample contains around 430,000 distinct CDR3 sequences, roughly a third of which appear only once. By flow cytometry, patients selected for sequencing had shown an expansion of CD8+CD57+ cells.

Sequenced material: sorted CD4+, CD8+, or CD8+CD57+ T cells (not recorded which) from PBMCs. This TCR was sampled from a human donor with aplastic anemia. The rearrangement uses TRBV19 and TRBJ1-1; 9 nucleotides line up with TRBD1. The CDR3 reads CASRDRGDTEAFF. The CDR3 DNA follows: TGTGCCAGTAGAGACAGGGGGGACACTGAAGCTTTCTTT.